The present T cell receptor (beta chain) was sequenced within a study of cytomegalovirus exposure and HLA in healthy donors. CDR3 length equals 14 residues. Germline trimming cut 5 bases from V and 4 bases from J; bases unmatched to any gene: 8. Germline loops: CDR1 MNHNY, CDR2 SVGAGI (reference sequence). The study ran its PCR with 60 Vbeta and 13 Jbeta primers. Profiled with immunoSEQ multiplex PCR; TCRdb holds only in-frame clones, not every one. The sample holds 120,000 or so clones, about three quarters seen once. The sequencing input was PBMCs. The source of this sequence is a human donor in good health. This sequence joins TRBV6-6 and TRBJ2-7; the match to TRBD1 covers 7 bases. CDR3 protein: CASSNRDRLYEQYF. The DNA for the CDR3 is TGTGCCAGCAGTAACCGGGACAGATTATACGAGCAGTACTTC.